The 14 T cell receptor beta chains below come from one sample, sequenced in a study of regulatory T cells in long-lasting Graves disease. Specified time point: newly diagnosed GD, antithyroid drugs for less than 3 months. The TCR library was made from RNA that had been extracted from PBMCs in TRIzol. Researchers made TCR beta libraries by using iRepertoire HTBI primers and running Arm-PCR on CDR3 regions. TCRdb re-analysed the multiplex PCR reads in MiXCR, keeping a single row per CDR3 protein. The repertoire holds 400,000 to 550,000 distinct CDR3 sequences, with around 17% as singletons. These data also featured in a second study, about T cells in Graves' hyperthyroidism and ophthalmopathy.

This specimen was peripheral blood mononuclear cells (PBMCs), taken at new diagnosis, from a patient treated with antithyroid drugs. These receptors came from a woman aged 18-35 years with Graves disease.

This clonotype was found many times. The chain combines TRBV7-3 with TRBJ2-3; the D is unclear. CDR3 size: 14 residues. Germline CDR1 is SGHTA and CDR2 is FQGTGA. Between the trimmed V and J ends, which lost 4 bases and 0 bases, there was a span of 8 bases. The chain's CDR3 is CASSSQSSTDTQYF. The CDR3, as DNA: TGTGCCAGCAGCTCACAGAGTAGCACAGATACGCAGTATTTT.

CDR3 region: CSVLTGFAYEQYF. DNA for the CDR3: TGCAGCGTGCTGACAGGGTTTGCCTACGAGCAGTACTTC. The gene calls are TRBV29-1 and TRBJ2-7; TRBD1 aligns across 7 bases. J lost 2 bases, V lost 6 bases, and 7 bases had no gene match. Germline lookup yields CDR1 SQVTM and CDR2 ANQGSEA. The CDR3 runs to 13 residues.

This rearrangement joins TRBV20-1 to TRBJ2-5; D might be TRBD1 (6 bases). V was cut by 3 bases and J by 3 bases, with 14 bases left in between. Germline CDR1 is DFQATT and CDR2 is SNEGSKA (reference sequence). There are 14 residues in the CDR3. The CDR3, as DNA: TGCAGTGCTAGGGGGGCCTTCACTAAAGAGACCCAGTACTTC. Translation gives CSARGAFTKETQYF.

This clonotype was counted many times. In DNA form, the CDR3 reads TGTGCCAGCAGACCCAGCGGGGCAGGGGGATACGAGCAGTACTTC. This gives the protein CASRPSGAGGYEQYF. The V and J genes are TRBV3-1 and TRBJ2-7; tentatively, D is TRBD1 or TRBD2 (7 bases each). Germline V gene data show CDR1 as LGHDT and CDR2 as YNNKEL (reference sequence). V shed 6 bases and J shed 4 bases, with 19 bases lying between them. The CDR3 spans 15 residues.

In its sample, this clonotype was seen a few times. The conserved closing phenylalanine or tryptophan is absent in this CDR3, likely reflecting a read error. The rearrangement uses TRBV12-3 or TRBV12-4 and TRBJ2-3, with D possibly matching TRBD1 (6 bases). CDR3 length: 15 amino acids. Between the trimmed V and J ends, which lost 5 bases and 0 bases, there was a span of 12 bases. The CDR3 bases are TGTGCCAGCAGTCTCGGACAGACTAGCACAGATACGCAGTATCTT. Translated: CASSLGQTSTDTQYL.

This clonotype was observed a few times. The rearrangement uses TRBV9 and TRBJ2-3, with 8 bases lining up with TRBD2. J was trimmed by 4 bases and V by 5 bases; bases with no gene match: 9. CDR3 length equals 15 residues. Germline CDR1 and CDR2: SGDLS and YYNGEE. CDR3 sequence: CASSASGSRADTQYF. The CDR3 DNA follows: TGTGCCAGCAGTGCAAGCGGGAGTAGGGCAGATACGCAGTATTTT.

This clonotype was seen many times. The chain couples TRBV20-1 to TRBJ1-1; possible D gene TRBD1, 5 bases. Trimming cost V 8 bases and J 2 bases, with 18 bases left between them. This CDR3 is 14 amino acids long. In germline, CDR1 is DFQATT, CDR2 SNEGSKA (reference sequence). DNA for the CDR3: TGCAGTTCAAAAAGGCAGGGCGCCAACACTGAAGCTTTCTTT. Translated: CSSKRQGANTEAFF.

J is TRBJ1-1 and V is TRBV6-5, with 9 bases lining up with TRBD1. V shed 4 bases and J 3 bases; nucleotides not matched to a gene: 6. CDR1 is MNHEY, CDR2 SVGAGI, per germline. The CDR3 consists of 15 residues. CDR3 bases: TGTGCCAGCAGTTCCCACTACAGGGGGCACACTGAAGCTTTCTTT. Its protein product is CASSSHYRGHTEAFF.

The chain combines TRBV7-9 with TRBJ2-1; 14 nucleotides line up with TRBD2. Trimming at V came to 5 bases and at J to 14 bases, leaving 11 bases not matched to a gene. Germline-derived CDR1 and CDR2 are SEHNR and FQNEAQ (reference sequence). CDR3 length: 15 amino acids. The CDR3 here is CASSLGLAGVSMEFF. CDR3 bases: TGTGCCAGCAGCCTGGGACTAGCGGGAGTAAGTATGGAGTTCTTC. Full variable domain (missing parts from reference TRBV7-9 and TRBJ2-1): DTGVSQNPRHKITKRGQNVTFRCDPISEHNRLYWYRQTLGQGPEFLTYFQNEAQLEKSRLLSDRFSAERPKGSFSTLEIQRTEQGDSAMYLCASSLGLAGVSMEFFGPGTRLTVL.

The sample holds many counts of this clonotype. The V and J genes are TRBV29-1 and TRBJ2-5; the D gene is possibly TRBD1 (6 bases). V was trimmed by 3 bases and J by 1 base, leaving 9 bases between them. This CDR3 is 13 amino acids long. The germline gives CDR1 SQVTM, CDR2 ANQGSEA. The CDR3 DNA is TGCAGCGTTGATCGGGACACCCAAGAGACCCAGTACTTC. This encodes CSVDRDTQETQYF.

This clonotype was seen repeatedly, ten times or more. The chain couples TRBV2 to TRBJ1-4; D gene uncertain. The CDR3 loop spans 15 amino acids. The V end was cut by 3 bases, the J end by 2 bases, with 10 bases between. CDR1 is SNHLY, CDR2 FYNNEI, per germline. CDR3 nucleotides: TGTGCCAGCAGTGAGACACGTGCCACTAATGAAAAACTGTTTTTT. Protein sequence: CASSETRATNEKLFF.

Ten or more counts support this clonotype. The chain has TRBV28 and TRBJ2-1, with 7 bases aligning to TRBD2. Germline V gives CDR1 MDHEN, CDR2 SYDVKM. The CDR3 covers 13 residues. The V and J ends lost 8 bases and 5 bases, in that order; junction bases with no gene match: 6. The DNA for the CDR3 is TGTGCCAGCCTCGGTCTAGCGGACAATGAGCAGTTCTTC. It is translated as CASLGLADNEQFF.

This clonotype was counted ten times or more. The chain has TRBV20-1 and TRBJ2-1, with 10 nucleotides matching TRBD2. CDR3 length: 15 amino acids. Germline assignment: CDR1 DFQATT and CDR2 SNEGSKA (reference sequence). With V trimmed by 6 bases and J by 1 base, 6 bases remained unmatched. The CDR3 DNA reads TGCAGTGCAACTAGCGGGATAGTTTCCTACAATGAGCAGTTCTTC. It encodes CSATSGIVSYNEQFF.

This clonotype was detected many times. J is TRBJ2-4 and V is TRBV7-2; D is perhaps TRBD2 (5 bases). This CDR3 is 15 amino acids long. CDR1 is SGHTA and CDR2 is FQGNSA in the germline V gene. V dropped 0 bases and J dropped 0 bases, with 6 bases sitting between them. Here the CDR3 reads CASSLARVAKNIQYF. The CDR3 bases are TGTGCCAGCAGCTTAGCGCGGGTAGCCAAAAACATTCAGTACTTC.